This T cell receptor beta chain was captured in a study of blood T cell repertoires in COVID-19. The protocol was immunoSEQ multiplex PCR, while the TCRdb copy is restricted to in-frame clones and leaves out a portion. The sample has more than 300,000 clones; around 89% are singletons. Germline CDR1 SGHKS, CDR2 YYEKEE (reference sequence). V was cut by 1 base and J by 2 bases, with 10 bases left in between. This CDR3 contains 16 residues. The sample taken for sequencing was PBMCs or T cells enriched from blood (not recorded which). This sequence joins TRBV5-5 and TRBJ1-6; TRBD1 is a possible D gene (6 bases). This sequence was found in a woman under 30 who had recovered from COVID-19. CDR3 sequence reads: CASSLPGAAYNSPLHF. In nucleotides, the CDR3 is TGTGCCAGCAGCTTGCCAGGGGCGGCCTATAATTCACCCCTCCACTTT. The full variable domain, its missing parts supplied by reference TRBV5-5 and TRBJ1-6, is DAGVTQSPTHLIKTRGQQVTLRCSPISGHKSVSWYQQVLGQGPQFIFQYYEKEERGRGNFPDRFSARQFPNYSSELNVNALLLGDSALYLCASSLPGAAYNSPLHFGNGTRLTVT.